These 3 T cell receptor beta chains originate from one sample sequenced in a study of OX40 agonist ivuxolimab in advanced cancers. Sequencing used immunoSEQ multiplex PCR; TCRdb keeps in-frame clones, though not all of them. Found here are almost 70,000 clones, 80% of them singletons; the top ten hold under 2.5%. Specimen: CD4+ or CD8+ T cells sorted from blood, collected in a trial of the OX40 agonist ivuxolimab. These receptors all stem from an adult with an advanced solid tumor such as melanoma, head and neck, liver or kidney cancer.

This chain's CDR3 is CASTTEGHRRQPQHF. CDR3 bases: TGTGCCAGTACTACAGAAGGGCACCGGCGTCAGCCCCAGCATTTT. V gene TRBV19 combines with J gene TRBJ1-5; D uncertain. Germline CDR1 and CDR2: LNHDA and SQIVND (reference sequence). The V gene lost 7 bases and the J gene lost 6 bases, with 19 bases spanning the gap. CDR3 size: 15 residues.

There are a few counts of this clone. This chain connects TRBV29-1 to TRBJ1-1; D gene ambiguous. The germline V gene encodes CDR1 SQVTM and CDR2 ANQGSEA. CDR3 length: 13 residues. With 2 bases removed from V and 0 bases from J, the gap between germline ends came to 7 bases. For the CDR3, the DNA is TGCAGCGTTGAAAGGACCATGAACACTGAAGCTTTCTTT. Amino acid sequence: CSVERTMNTEAFF.

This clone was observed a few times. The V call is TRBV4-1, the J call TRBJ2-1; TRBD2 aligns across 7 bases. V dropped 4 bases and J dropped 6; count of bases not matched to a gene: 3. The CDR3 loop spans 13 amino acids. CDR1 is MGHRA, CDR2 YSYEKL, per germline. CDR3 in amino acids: CASSRTSTNEQFF. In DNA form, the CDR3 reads TGCGCCAGCAGCCGGACTAGTACCAATGAGCAGTTCTTC.